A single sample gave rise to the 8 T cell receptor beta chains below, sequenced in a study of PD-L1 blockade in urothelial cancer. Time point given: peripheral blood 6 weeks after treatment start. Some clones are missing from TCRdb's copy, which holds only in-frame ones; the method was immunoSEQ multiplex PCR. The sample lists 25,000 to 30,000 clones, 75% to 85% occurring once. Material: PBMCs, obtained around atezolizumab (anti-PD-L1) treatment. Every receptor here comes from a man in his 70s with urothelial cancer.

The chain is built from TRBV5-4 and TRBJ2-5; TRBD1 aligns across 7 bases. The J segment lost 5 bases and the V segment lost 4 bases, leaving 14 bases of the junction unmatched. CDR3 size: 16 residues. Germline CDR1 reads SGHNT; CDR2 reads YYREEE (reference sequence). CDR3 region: CASSPLPKGARETQYF. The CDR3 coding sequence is TGTGCCAGCAGCCCGTTACCTAAGGGGGCGCGGGAGACCCAGTACTTC.

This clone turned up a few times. The CDR3 DNA reads as TGTGCCATCAGTGACCCCGGGACAGGGACTTCACCCCTCCACTTT. Residues: CAISDPGTGTSPLHF. The V and J genes are TRBV10-3 and TRBJ1-6, with 9 bases identical to TRBD1. The CDR3 is 15 residues long. Germline assignment: CDR1 ENHRY and CDR2 SYGVKD. J was trimmed by 9 bases and V by 3 bases; bases with no gene match: 6.

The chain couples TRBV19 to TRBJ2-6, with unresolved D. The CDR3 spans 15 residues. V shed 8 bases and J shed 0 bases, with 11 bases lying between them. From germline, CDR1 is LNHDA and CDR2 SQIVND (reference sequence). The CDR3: CASVRRSSGANVLTF. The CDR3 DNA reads TGTGCCAGTGTCAGGCGTAGCTCTGGGGCCAACGTCCTGACTTTC.

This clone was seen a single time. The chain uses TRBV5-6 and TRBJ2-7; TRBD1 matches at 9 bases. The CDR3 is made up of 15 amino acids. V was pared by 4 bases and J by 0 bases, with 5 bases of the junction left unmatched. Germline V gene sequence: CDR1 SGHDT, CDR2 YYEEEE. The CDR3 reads CASSSGTGYSYEQYF. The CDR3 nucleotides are TGTGCCAGCAGCAGCGGGACAGGGTACTCCTACGAGCAGTACTTC.

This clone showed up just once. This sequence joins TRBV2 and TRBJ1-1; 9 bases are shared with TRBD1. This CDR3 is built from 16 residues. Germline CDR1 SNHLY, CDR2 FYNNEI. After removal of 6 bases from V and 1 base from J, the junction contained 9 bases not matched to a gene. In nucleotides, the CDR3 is TGTGCCAGCAGGTATGGACAGGGGTTGGGGAACACTGAAGCTTTCTTT. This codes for CASRYGQGLGNTEAFF.

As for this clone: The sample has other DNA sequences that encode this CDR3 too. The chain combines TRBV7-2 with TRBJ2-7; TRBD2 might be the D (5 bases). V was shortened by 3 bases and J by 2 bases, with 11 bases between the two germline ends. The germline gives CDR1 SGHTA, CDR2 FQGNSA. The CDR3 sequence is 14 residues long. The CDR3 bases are TGTGCCAGCAGCTTGGGCAAGGGAGCCTACGAGCAGTACTTC. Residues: CASSLGKGAYEQYF.

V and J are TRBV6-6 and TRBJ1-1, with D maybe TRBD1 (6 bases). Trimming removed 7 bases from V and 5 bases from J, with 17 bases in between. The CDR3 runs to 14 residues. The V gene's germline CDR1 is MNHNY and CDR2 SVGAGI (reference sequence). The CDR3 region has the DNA TGTGCCAGCACCGTCAACAGGGATTGGACTGAAGCTTTCTTT. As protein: CASTVNRDWTEAFF.

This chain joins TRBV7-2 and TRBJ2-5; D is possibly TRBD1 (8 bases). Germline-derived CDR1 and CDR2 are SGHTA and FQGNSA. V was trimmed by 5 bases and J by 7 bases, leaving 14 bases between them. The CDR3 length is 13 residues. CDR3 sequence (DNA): TGTGCCAGCAGCAGTACAGGGGGGGCGACCCAGTACTTC. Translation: CASSSTGGATQYF.